This T cell receptor (beta chain) was captured by sequencing in a study of long-term antiretroviral therapy in people with HIV. Survey-level resolution applied to immunoSEQ assay v3.0. TCRdb keeps only in-frame clones here, not all; method: immunoSEQ multiplex PCR. The table shows around 9,700 clones, with roughly 70% occurring only once. V was pared by 6 bases and J by 0 bases, with 13 bases of the junction left unmatched. Germline V CDR1 and CDR2: ENHRY, SYGVKD. The CDR3 length is 19 residues. The sample was unsorted PBMCs, taken 1.8 years before starting antiretroviral therapy. The chain joins TRBV10-3 to TRBJ2-6, with 8 bases matching TRBD1. This TCR was sampled from a man aged 40-49 years with HIV. The CDR3 sequence: CAISDFDRGASSGANVLTF. DNA of the CDR3: TGTGCCATCAGCGATTTCGACAGGGGCGCAAGCTCTGGGGCCAACGTCCTGACTTTC.